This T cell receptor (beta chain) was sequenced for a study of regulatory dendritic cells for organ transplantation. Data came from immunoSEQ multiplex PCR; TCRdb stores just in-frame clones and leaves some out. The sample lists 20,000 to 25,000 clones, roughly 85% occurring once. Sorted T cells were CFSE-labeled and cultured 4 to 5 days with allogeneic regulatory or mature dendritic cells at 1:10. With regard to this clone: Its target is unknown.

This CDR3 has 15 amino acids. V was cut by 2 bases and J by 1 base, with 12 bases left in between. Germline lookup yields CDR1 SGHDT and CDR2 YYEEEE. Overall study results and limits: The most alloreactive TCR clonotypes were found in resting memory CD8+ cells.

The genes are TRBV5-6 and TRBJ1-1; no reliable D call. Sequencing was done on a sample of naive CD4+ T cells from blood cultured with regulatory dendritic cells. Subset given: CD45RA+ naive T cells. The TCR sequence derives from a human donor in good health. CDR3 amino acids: CASSFLSHQNTEAFF. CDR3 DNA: TGTGCCAGCAGCTTTCTGTCCCATCAGAACACTGAAGCTTTCTTT.